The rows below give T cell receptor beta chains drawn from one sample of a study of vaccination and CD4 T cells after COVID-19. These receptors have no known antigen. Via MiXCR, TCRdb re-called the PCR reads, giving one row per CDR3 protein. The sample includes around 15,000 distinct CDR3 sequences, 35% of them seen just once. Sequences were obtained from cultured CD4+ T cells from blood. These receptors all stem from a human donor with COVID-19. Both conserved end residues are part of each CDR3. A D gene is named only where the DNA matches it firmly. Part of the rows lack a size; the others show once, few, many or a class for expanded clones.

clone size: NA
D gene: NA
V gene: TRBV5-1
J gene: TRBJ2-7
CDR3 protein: CASKQNGVYSYEQYF
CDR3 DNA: TGCGCCAGCAAGCAAAACGGGGTTTACTCCTACGAGCAGTACTTC

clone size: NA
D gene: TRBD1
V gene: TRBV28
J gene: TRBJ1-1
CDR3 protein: CASRMRQGEAFF
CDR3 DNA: TGTGCCAGCAGGATGAGACAGGGTGAAGCTTTCTTT

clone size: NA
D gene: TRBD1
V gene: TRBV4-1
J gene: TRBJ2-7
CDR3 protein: CASSQRTGGSYEQYF
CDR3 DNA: TGCGCCAGCAGCCAGCGGACAGGGGGATCCTACGAGCAGTACTTC

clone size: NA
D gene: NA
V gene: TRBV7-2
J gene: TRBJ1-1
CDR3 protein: CASSFARGETEAFF
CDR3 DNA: TGTGCCAGCAGCTTCGCTCGGGGAGAGACTGAAGCTTTCTTT

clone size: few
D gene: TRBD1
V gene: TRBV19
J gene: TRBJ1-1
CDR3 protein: CASSRGGTGRIVNTEAFF
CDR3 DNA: TGTGCCAGTAGTCGGGGGGGGACAGGGAGAATCGTGAACACTGAAGCTTTCTTT

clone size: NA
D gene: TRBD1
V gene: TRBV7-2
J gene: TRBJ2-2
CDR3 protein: CASSLAGQGAGTGELFF
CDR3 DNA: TGTGCCAGCAGCTTAGCGGGACAGGGGGCAGGGACCGGGGAGCTGTTTTTT

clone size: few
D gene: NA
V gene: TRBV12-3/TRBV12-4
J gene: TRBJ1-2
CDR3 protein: CASSSPGYGYTF
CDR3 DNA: TGTGCCAGCAGTTCCCCGGGCTATGGCTACACCTTC

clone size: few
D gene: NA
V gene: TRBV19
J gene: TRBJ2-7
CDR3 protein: CASSPPGLGKEQYF
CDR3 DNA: TGTGCCAGTAGTCCCCCCGGACTTGGGAAAGAGCAGTACTTC

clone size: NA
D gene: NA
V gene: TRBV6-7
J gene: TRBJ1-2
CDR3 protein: CASSYSWGTGEGYGYTF
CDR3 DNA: TGTGCCAGCAGTTACTCGTGGGGCACTGGGGAGGGCTATGGCTACACCTTC

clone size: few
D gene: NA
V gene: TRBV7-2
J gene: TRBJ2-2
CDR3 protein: CASSLVLGQNGELFF
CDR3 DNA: TGTGCCAGCAGCTTAGTATTGGGGCAGAACGGGGAGCTGTTTTTT

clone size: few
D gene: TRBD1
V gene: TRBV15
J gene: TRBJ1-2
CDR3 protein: CATSRETGGRYGYTF
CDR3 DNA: TGTGCCACCAGCAGAGAAACAGGGGGAAGGTATGGCTACACCTTC

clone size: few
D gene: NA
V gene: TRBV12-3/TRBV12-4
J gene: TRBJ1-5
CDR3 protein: CASSLGRISNQPQHF
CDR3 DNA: TGTGCCAGCAGTTTAGGACGGATTAGCAATCAGCCCCAGCATTTT

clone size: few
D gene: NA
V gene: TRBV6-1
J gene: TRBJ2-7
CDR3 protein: CASRRGQSSYEQYF
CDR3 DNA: TGTGCCAGCAGAAGAGGACAGTCCTCCTACGAGCAGTACTTC

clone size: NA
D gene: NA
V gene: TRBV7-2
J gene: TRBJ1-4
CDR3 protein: CASSLYAATNEKLFF
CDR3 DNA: TGTGCCAGCAGCTTATACGCAGCAACTAATGAAAAACTGTTTTTT

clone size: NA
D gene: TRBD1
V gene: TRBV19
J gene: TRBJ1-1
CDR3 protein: CASSPDRGGTEAFF
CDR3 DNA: TGTGCCAGTAGCCCGGACAGGGGTGGTACTGAAGCTTTCTTT

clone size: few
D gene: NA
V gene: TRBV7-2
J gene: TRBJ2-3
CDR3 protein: CASSSGRTDTQYF
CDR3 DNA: TGTGCCAGCAGCTCGGGACGAACAGATACGCAGTATTTT

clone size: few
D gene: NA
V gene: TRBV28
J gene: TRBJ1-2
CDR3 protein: CASSLGSAGRGYTF
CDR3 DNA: TGTGCCAGCAGTTTAGGATCGGCGGGGCGCGGCTACACCTTC

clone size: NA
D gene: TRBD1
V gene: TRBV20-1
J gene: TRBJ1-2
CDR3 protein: CSASLGQGASGYTF
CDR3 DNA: TGCAGTGCTAGCCTAGGACAGGGGGCGTCGGGCTACACCTTC

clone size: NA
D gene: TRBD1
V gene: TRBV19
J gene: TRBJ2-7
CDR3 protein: CASSTQGAGYEQYF
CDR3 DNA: TGTGCCAGTAGTACACAGGGGGCTGGCTACGAGCAGTACTTC

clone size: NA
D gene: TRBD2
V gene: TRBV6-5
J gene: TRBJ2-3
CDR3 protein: CASSYSIAGGASTDTQYF
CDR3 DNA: TGTGCCAGCAGTTATTCGATAGCGGGGGGGGCTAGCACAGATACGCAGTATTTT

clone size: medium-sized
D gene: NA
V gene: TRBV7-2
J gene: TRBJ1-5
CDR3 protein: CASSLAPSDGQPQHF
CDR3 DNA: TGTGCCAGCAGCTTAGCACCCTCCGATGGGCAGCCCCAGCATTTT

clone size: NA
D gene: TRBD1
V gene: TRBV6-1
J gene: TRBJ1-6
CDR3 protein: CASSIGGQGTAPLHF
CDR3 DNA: TGTGCCAGCAGTATAGGGGGCCAGGGTACTGCACCCCTCCACTTT

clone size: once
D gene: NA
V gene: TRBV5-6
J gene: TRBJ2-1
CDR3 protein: CASSLAYLQGSIYNEQFF
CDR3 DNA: TGTGCCAGCAGCTTGGCTTACCTACAGGGATCGATCTACAATGAGCAGTTCTTC

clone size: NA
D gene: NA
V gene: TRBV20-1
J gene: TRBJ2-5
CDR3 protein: CSARESGFGGQYF
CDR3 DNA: TGCAGTGCTAGAGAGTCCGGATTTGGGGGCCAGTACTTC

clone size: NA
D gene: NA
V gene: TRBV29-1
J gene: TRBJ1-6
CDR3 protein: CSVRKDSHNSPLHF
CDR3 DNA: TGCAGCGTTCGAAAGGACAGCCATAATTCACCCCTCCACTTT

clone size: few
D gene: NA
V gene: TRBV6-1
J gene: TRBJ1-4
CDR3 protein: CASRTAGGEGEKLFF
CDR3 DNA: TGTGCCAGCAGAACTGCGGGGGGTGAAGGTGAAAAACTGTTTTTT

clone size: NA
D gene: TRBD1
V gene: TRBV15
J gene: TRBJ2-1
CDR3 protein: CATSRRPDRANEQFF
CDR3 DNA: TGTGCCACCAGCAGAAGGCCGGACAGGGCCAATGAGCAGTTCTTC

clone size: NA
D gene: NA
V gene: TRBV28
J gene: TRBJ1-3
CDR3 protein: CASRLSESSGNTIYF
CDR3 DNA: TGTGCCAGCAGACTCAGTGAGAGCTCTGGAAACACCATATATTTT

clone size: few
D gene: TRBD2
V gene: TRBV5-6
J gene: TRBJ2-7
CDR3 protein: CASSLEGLSPYEQYF
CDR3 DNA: TGTGCCAGCAGCTTGGAGGGACTAAGCCCCTACGAGCAGTACTTC

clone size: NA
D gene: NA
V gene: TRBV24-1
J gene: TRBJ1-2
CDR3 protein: CATSDFGGVDYGYTF
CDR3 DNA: TGTGCCACCAGTGATTTCGGTGGGGTCGACTATGGCTACACCTTC

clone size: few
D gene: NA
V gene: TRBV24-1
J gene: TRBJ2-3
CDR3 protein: CATRDRRTDTQYF
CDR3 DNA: TGTGCCACCAGGGACAGACGCACAGATACGCAGTATTTT

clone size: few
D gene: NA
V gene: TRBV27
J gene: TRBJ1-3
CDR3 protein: CASSLKGGTGNTIYF
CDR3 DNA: TGTGCCAGCAGCCTCAAAGGGGGTACGGGAAACACCATATATTTT

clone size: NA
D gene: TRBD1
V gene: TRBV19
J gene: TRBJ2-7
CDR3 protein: CASSPDRGVTEQYF
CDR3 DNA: TGTGCCAGTAGTCCCGACAGGGGTGTCACCGAGCAGTACTTC

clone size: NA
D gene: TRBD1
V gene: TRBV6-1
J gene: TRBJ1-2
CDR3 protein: CASSKGTGVDYGYTF
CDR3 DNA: TGTGCCAGCAGTAAAGGGACAGGGGTCGACTATGGCTACACCTTC

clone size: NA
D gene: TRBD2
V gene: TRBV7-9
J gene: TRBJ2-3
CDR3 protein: CASSPGTRSSDTQYF
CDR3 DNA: TGTGCCAGCAGCCCCGGGACTAGGTCTTCTGATACGCAGTATTTT

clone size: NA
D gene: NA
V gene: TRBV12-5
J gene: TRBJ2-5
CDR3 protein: CASGPRVYQETQYF
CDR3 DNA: TGTGCTAGTGGTCCCCGGGTCTACCAAGAGACCCAGTACTTC

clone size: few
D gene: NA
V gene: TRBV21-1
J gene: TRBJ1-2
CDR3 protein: CASRQMGRYGANYGYTF
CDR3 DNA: TGTGCCAGCAGGCAAATGGGTAGGTACGGGGCTAACTATGGCTACACCTTC

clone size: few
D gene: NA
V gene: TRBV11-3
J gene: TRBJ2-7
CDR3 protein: CASDLRGSSYEQYF
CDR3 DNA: TGTGCCAGCGACCTCCGAGGGAGCTCCTACGAGCAGTACTTC

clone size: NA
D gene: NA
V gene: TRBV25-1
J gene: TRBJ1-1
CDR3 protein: CASSLMGFEAFF
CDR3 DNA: TGTGCCAGCAGCCTAATGGGTTTTGAAGCTTTCTTT

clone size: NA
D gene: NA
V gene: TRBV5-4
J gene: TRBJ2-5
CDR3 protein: CASSGYRVSQEGQYF
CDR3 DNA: TGTGCCAGCAGCGGATACAGGGTGAGCCAAGAGGGCCAGTACTTC

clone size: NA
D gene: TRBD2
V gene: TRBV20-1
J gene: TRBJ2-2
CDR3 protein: CSAKPGLAGGGTGELFF
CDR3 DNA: TGCAGTGCCAAACCGGGACTAGCGGGGGGCGGCACCGGGGAGCTGTTTTTT